The rows below give T cell receptor beta chains drawn from one sample of a study of radiotherapy plus CTLA-4 blockade in lung cancer. Some clones are missing from TCRdb's copy, which holds only in-frame ones; the method was immunoSEQ multiplex PCR. The top ten clones hold 2.5% to 4% of a sample with under 55,000 clones, 82% of them seen once. The sequenced sample was peripheral blood, obtained from a patient treated with radiotherapy plus ipilimumab. These receptors were obtained from a human donor with non-small cell lung cancer who had stable disease on radiotherapy plus ipilimumab. Each CDR3 is given with its conserved first and last residue. The D gene is left open where the match is weak. Size is omitted from some rows. Given values are once, few, many or a class for expanded clones.

V: TRBV28
J: TRBJ2-7
D: TRBD1
size: .
DNA: TGTGCCAGCAGGAAGTCCGGGACAGCCTACTACGAGCAGTACTTC
CDR3: CASRKSGTAYYEQYF

V: TRBV19
J: TRBJ2-7
D: TRBD2
size: .
DNA: TGTGCCAGTAGTATGAAACCCGAGGGACTAGCGGGTCTCCTCTCCTACGAGCAGTACTTC
CDR3: CASSMKPEGLAGLLSYEQYF

V: TRBV10-2
J: TRBJ2-3
D: TRBD2
size: .
DNA: TGCGCCAGCAGTCGGGGGGGTGAAGATACGCAGTATTTT
CDR3: CASSRGGEDTQYF

V: TRBV6-1
J: TRBJ1-1
D: .
size: .
DNA: TGTGCCAGCAGTGACAGGGTAACTGAAGCTTTCTTT
CDR3: CASSDRVTEAFF

V: TRBV6-5
J: TRBJ2-5
D: .
size: .
DNA: TGTGCCAGCAGTTACGGATCGGGCAGGGTCAGATCGCAGTACTTC
CDR3: CASSYGSGRVRSQYF

V: TRBV7-9
J: TRBJ2-1
D: .
size: .
DNA: TGTGCCAGCAGCTTTCCCCTGCGGTTGGAGGGCAATCGGAATGAGCAGTTCTTC
CDR3: CASSFPLRLEGNRNEQFF

V: TRBV4-3
J: TRBJ2-3
D: .
size: .
DNA: TGCGCCAGCAGCCAAGCCCCGGGTTCGAATCCGGCAGATACGCAGTATTTT
CDR3: CASSQAPGSNPADTQYF

V: TRBV7-9
J: TRBJ2-7
D: .
size: .
DNA: TGTGCCAGCAGCTTAGTACCGACTCAAGAGCAGTACTTC
CDR3: CASSLVPTQEQYF

V: TRBV20-1
J: TRBJ2-5
D: .
size: once
DNA: TGCAGTGCTTTCCCTAAAGAGACCCAGTACTTC
CDR3: CSAFPKETQYF

V: TRBV4-1
J: TRBJ2-5
D: .
size: .
DNA: TGCGCCAGCAGCCAAGATCAACGGGGAACGGAGACCCAGTACTTC
CDR3: CASSQDQRGTETQYF

V: TRBV10-3
J: TRBJ2-7
D: .
size: .
DNA: TGTGCCATCAGTCCCCGAGGTTACGAGCAGTACTTC
CDR3: CAISPRGYEQYF

V: TRBV28
J: TRBJ2-7
D: TRBD1
size: .
DNA: TGTGCCAGCAGTCTCGCGAGGACAGGGTCCTACGAGCAGTACTTC
CDR3: CASSLARTGSYEQYF

V: TRBV7-9
J: TRBJ1-4
D: TRBD1
size: .
DNA: TGTGCCAGCAGCTTGACAGGGACTAATGAAAAACTGTTTTTT
CDR3: CASSLTGTNEKLFF

V: TRBV7-2
J: TRBJ1-2
D: .
size: .
DNA: TGTGCCAGCAGCTTGACCGGGTCTGGCTACACCTTC
CDR3: CASSLTGSGYTF

V: TRBV6-1
J: TRBJ2-1
D: TRBD1
size: .
DNA: TGTGCCAGCAGCGAGCCAGGGGGAGTTAGAGATGAGCAGTTCTTC
CDR3: CASSEPGGVRDEQFF

V: TRBV7-9
J: TRBJ2-3
D: TRBD1
size: .
DNA: TGTGCCAGCAGCCGACCACAGGGGCACACAGATACGCAGTATTTT
CDR3: CASSRPQGHTDTQYF

V: TRBV19
J: TRBJ2-1
D: TRBD2
size: .
DNA: TGTGCCAGTAGTATAAGTTTAGCGGGAGGTTACAATGAGCAGTTCTTC
CDR3: CASSISLAGGYNEQFF

V: TRBV29-1
J: TRBJ2-1
D: .
size: once
DNA: TGCAGCGTTGACAGGGGAAGGGACAATGAGCAGTTCTTC
CDR3: CSVDRGRDNEQFF

V: TRBV10-3
J: TRBJ2-5
D: TRBD1
size: few
DNA: TGTGCCATCAGTGAGGGGGGACAGCAAGAGACCCAGTACTTC
CDR3: CAISEGGQQETQYF

V: TRBV14
J: TRBJ2-1
D: .
size: .
DNA: TGTGCCAGCAGCCAATTCAGAAGCTCCTACAATGAGCAGTTCTTC
CDR3: CASSQFRSSYNEQFF

V: TRBV5-1
J: TRBJ2-1
D: TRBD2
size: .
DNA: TGCGCCAGCAGCTTGGACCTAGCGGGACTCCTCTCCTACAATGAGCAGTTCTTC
CDR3: CASSLDLAGLLSYNEQFF

V: TRBV11-2
J: TRBJ2-2
D: .
size: .
DNA: TGTGCCAGCAGCCCTAGTCCCGGGGAGCTGTTTTTT
CDR3: CASSPSPGELFF

V: TRBV6-5
J: TRBJ2-3
D: .
size: .
DNA: TGTGCCAGCAGTTACTCCGGACTCGGCACAGATACGCAGTATTTT
CDR3: CASSYSGLGTDTQYF

V: TRBV28
J: TRBJ2-5
D: TRBD2
size: .
DNA: TGTGCCAGCAGTTTAACTAGCGGGAAAGAGACCCAGTACTTC
CDR3: CASSLTSGKETQYF

V: TRBV4-3
J: TRBJ2-3
D: TRBD2
size: .
DNA: TGCGCCAGCAGCCGGGAACTAGCGGGAGTCACAGATACGCAGTATTTT
CDR3: CASSRELAGVTDTQYF

V: TRBV4-3
J: TRBJ2-7
D: .
size: few
DNA: TGCGCCAGCAGCCAACTCCTCCGGGACACCGAGCAGTACTTC
CDR3: CASSQLLRDTEQYF

V: TRBV30
J: TRBJ2-2
D: .
size: .
DNA: TGTGCCTGGAGTGTATTTGTGGCAGGGGGGACCGGGGAGCTGTTTTTT
CDR3: CAWSVFVAGGTGELFF

V: TRBV19
J: TRBJ2-4
D: .
size: few
DNA: TGTGCCAGTAGTATGACGGGAATAGCCAAAAACATTCAGTACTTC
CDR3: CASSMTGIAKNIQYF

V: TRBV19
J: TRBJ1-2
D: .
size: .
DNA: TGTGCCAGTAGTACCTCCGGACAGCTCGCCACCTTCTATGGCTACACCTTC
CDR3: CASSTSGQLATFYGYTF

V: TRBV6-1
J: TRBJ2-7
D: TRBD1
size: few
DNA: TGTGCCAGCAGCGACCTCCCGACAGGGGAGTACGAGCAGTACTTC
CDR3: CASSDLPTGEYEQYF